A selection of T cell receptor beta chains follows, all from one sample in a study of control samples from healthy donors and cancer patients. Clones were read by immunoSEQ multiplex PCR, and TCRdb kept only the in-frame ones, dropping some. The table has approximately 170,000 clones, 75% to 95% seen once. Sequenced material: blood. These receptors all come from a woman in her 30s in good health. CDR3s include the opening cysteine and the closing phenylalanine or tryptophan. Each record gives: D gene, V gene, J gene, clone size, CDR3 DNA, CDR3 protein. D genes are given only for firm matches. Clone size is shown for a subset of rows, as once, few, many or a class of expanded clone.

.	TRBV5-6	TRBJ1-5	.	TGTGCCAGCAGCTTCAGGGGTTATAGCAATCAGCCCCAGCATTTT	CASSFRGYSNQPQHF
TRBD2	TRBV5-1	TRBJ2-5	.	TGCGCCAGCAGCTTGGGGACTAGCAGGGAGACCCAGTACTTC	CASSLGTSRETQYF
.	TRBV19	TRBJ1-1	.	TGTGCCAGTAGTATAGGGGGGACCGGCGGCACTGAAGCTTTCTTT	CASSIGGTGGTEAFF
TRBD1	TRBV3-1/TRBV3-2	TRBJ1-3	.	TGTGCCAGCAGCCCGGCGCTGGGACAGGGGTCGGACACCATATATTTT	CASSPALGQGSDTIYF
.	TRBV12-3/TRBV12-4	TRBJ1-2	.	TGTGCCAGCAGTTTAGGGCAGCTTGGCTACACCTTC	CASSLGQLGYTF
.	TRBV25-1	TRBJ1-2	.	TGTGCCAGCAGTGCAGGGGTCTATGGCTACACCTTC	CASSAGVYGYTF
.	TRBV4-1	TRBJ1-1	once	TGCGCCAGCAGCCAAGGGAACACTGAAGCTTTCTTT	CASSQGNTEAFF
TRBD2	TRBV19	TRBJ2-1	.	TGTGCCAGTAGTACCGGACTAGCGCAATACAATGAGCAGTTCTTC	CASSTGLAQYNEQFF
.	TRBV3-1/TRBV3-2	TRBJ1-1	.	TGTGCCAGCAGCCAAGATCAGAACACTGAAGCTTTCTTT	CASSQDQNTEAFF
TRBD1	TRBV27	TRBJ1-5	.	TGTGCCAGCAGTTCGGACAGGAGCAATCAGCCCCAGCATTTT	CASSSDRSNQPQHF
.	TRBV12-3/TRBV12-4	TRBJ2-7	.	TGTGCCAGCAGTTTGTATGGACTGTACGAGCAGTACTTC	CASSLYGLYEQYF
.	TRBV2	TRBJ1-3	.	TGTGCCAGCCGAGGACGGACCTCTGGAAACACCATATATTTT	CASRGRTSGNTIYF
.	TRBV28	TRBJ2-3	.	TGTGCCAGCAGTTTACAGGGGTTCACAGATACGCAGTATTTT	CASSLQGFTDTQYF
TRBD1	TRBV5-5	TRBJ1-1	.	TGTGCCAGCAGCTTGCCACAGGGGGCTACTGAAGCTTTCTTT	CASSLPQGATEAFF
TRBD2	TRBV7-3	TRBJ2-1	.	TGTGCCAGCAGCGTGACTAGCGGGCGCTACAATGAGCAGTTCTTC	CASSVTSGRYNEQFF
TRBD2	TRBV18	TRBJ2-1	many	TGTGCCAGCTCACCGACTAGCGGGAGCCACAATGAGCAGTTCTTC	CASSPTSGSHNEQFF
.	TRBV4-1	TRBJ2-7	.	TGCGCCAGCAGCCAAGAGGGCCGGGGTTTCGAGCAGTACTTC	CASSQEGRGFEQYF
TRBD2	TRBV24-1	TRBJ2-3	.	TGTGCCACCAGTGGATCGGGGGGGCGAGCAGATACGCAGTATTTT	CATSGSGGRADTQYF
.	TRBV6-5	TRBJ1-4	.	TGTGCCAGCAGTTACTCCAAAGCCCGGGCAAATGAAAAACTGTTTTTT	CASSYSKARANEKLFF
.	TRBV28	TRBJ2-7	.	TGTGCCAGCAGTAGGGGTTCCTACGAGCAGTACTTC	CASSRGSYEQYF
TRBD1	TRBV25-1	TRBJ1-6	.	TGTGCCAGCAGTGTACCGGGACAGGGGGCACCCCTCCACTTT	CASSVPGQGAPLHF
.	TRBV29-1	TRBJ2-6	few	TGCAGCGTTGACAGCTCTGGGGCCAACGTCCTGACTTTC	CSVDSSGANVLTF
.	TRBV4-1	TRBJ2-3	.	TGCGCCAGCAGCCAAGCAGATACGCAGTATTTT	CASSQADTQYF
.	TRBV2	TRBJ2-7	few	TGTGCCAGCAGTGAAGCGCCTGGAACCTACGAGCAGTACTTC	CASSEAPGTYEQYF
TRBD2	TRBV5-6	TRBJ2-7	.	TGTGCCAGCAGCTTTGGCCGACTAGCGGGGGGTGAGCAGTACTTC	CASSFGRLAGGEQYF
TRBD2	TRBV29-1	TRBJ2-1	once	TGCAGCGTTCTAGCGGGGAACCACAATGAGCAGTTCTTC	CSVLAGNHNEQFF
TRBD2	TRBV19	TRBJ2-5	.	TGTGCCAGTAGTCCCGTGACTAGCGGGGGGGAAGAGACCCAGTACTTC	CASSPVTSGGEETQYF
TRBD1	TRBV4-3	TRBJ1-2	.	TGCGCCAGCAGCCAAGATGGCGACAGGGTCTATGGCTACACCTTC	CASSQDGDRVYGYTF
TRBD1	TRBV27	TRBJ2-1	.	TGTGCCAGCAGCGACAGGGGCAATGAGCAGTTCTTC	CASSDRGNEQFF
TRBD2	TRBV5-1	TRBJ2-5	.	TGCGCCAGCAGCTTGGCCCCAGCGGGGGTGGAGACCCAGTACTTC	CASSLAPAGVETQYF
.	TRBV7-2	TRBJ1-6	.	TGTGCCAGCAGCTTATCAGGGAGTAATTCACCCCTCCACTTT	CASSLSGSNSPLHF
.	TRBV12-3/TRBV12-4	TRBJ2-7	.	TGTGCCAGCAGTTTACAGGAGACCTACGAGCAGTACTTC	CASSLQETYEQYF
.	TRBV28	TRBJ1-5	.	TGTGCCAGCAGTTTCCCCGGGGGTTCCAGCAATCAGCCCCAGCATTTT	CASSFPGGSSNQPQHF
TRBD1	TRBV6-6	TRBJ2-5	.	TGTGCCAGCAGGCGACAGGGGGCAGACCAAGAGACCCAGTACTTC	CASRRQGADQETQYF
.	TRBV6-5	TRBJ1-6	.	TGTGCCAGCAGACCCTCTGGGGGGGGGAATTCACCCCTCCACTTT	CASRPSGGGNSPLHF
.	TRBV7-9	TRBJ2-1	.	TGTGCCAGCAGCTTAGGTTGGGACCGGGACTTGGGGTTCTTC	CASSLGWDRDLGFF
.	TRBV6-2/TRBV6-3	TRBJ2-1	.	TGTGCCAGCAGTTACGCCAGGGTCATGGGCAATGAGCAGTTCTTC	CASSYARVMGNEQFF
.	TRBV2	TRBJ1-1	.	TGTGCCAGCAGTGAATCTGAAGCTTTCTTT	CASSESEAFF
TRBD2	TRBV7-3	TRBJ2-7	.	TGTGCCAGCAGCTTAGCGGGAGGCTCCTACGAGCAGTACTTC	CASSLAGGSYEQYF
.	TRBV28	TRBJ1-5	.	TGTGCCAGCAGTTTAGCAGGGAATAGCAATCAGCCCCAGCATTTT	CASSLAGNSNQPQHF
.	TRBV6-5	TRBJ2-7	.	TGTGCCAGCAGGGCTAGCGCTGGCGAGCAGTACTTC	CASRASAGEQYF
.	TRBV2	TRBJ1-5	.	TGTGCCAGCAGTCAGCCCCAGCATTTT	CASSQPQHF
.	TRBV11-3	TRBJ1-6	.	TGTGCCAGCAGCTTAGATGGCAGGGCGATTAATTCACCCCTCCACTTT	CASSLDGRAINSPLHF
TRBD2	TRBV4-1	TRBJ2-3	.	TGCGCCAGCAGCCGCCTACTAGCGGGAGAGGTTACGCAGTATTTT	CASSRLLAGEVTQYF
.	TRBV24-1	TRBJ2-5	.	TGTGCCACCAGTGATCGGACGTGCCTGGAGCAAGAGACCCAGTACTTC	CATSDRTCLEQETQYF
TRBD1	TRBV7-3	TRBJ1-2	once	TGTGCCAGCAGCGAACGACAGGGCGGGGGCTATGGCTACACCTTC	CASSERQGGGYGYTF